This TCR beta chain appears in the sequencing data of a study of human T cells and chemical hapten exposure. On the study more broadly: The patients, most of them female, presented with alopecia areata, totalis or universalis.

Time point noted: patch test 1, 2 weeks after DPC sensitization. Specified treatment: therapeutic diphenylcyclopropenone sensitization with weekly scalp DPC. A note on this clonotype: Its antigen is unknown.

V was pared by 0 bases and J by 2 bases, with 8 bases between. The length of the CDR3 is 15 residues. Germline CDR1 is LGHNA and CDR2 is YNFKEQ. Regarding the study as a whole: No change in TCRs above 1 in 1000 frequency was produced by DPC sensitization.

TCRdb reprocessed the RACE reads via MiXCR and lists one record per CDR3 protein. The repertoire includes just under 350,000 distinct CDR3 sequences, approximately 6.9% of them detected once, and about 8% sits in the top ten. The source is a woman younger than 30 with alopecia areata. Some clones in this sample may be carry-over from other donors' samples. This chain connects TRBV4-2 to TRBJ1-5; D is ambiguous. Source: whole blood, taken in connection with sensitization to the hapten diphenylcyclopropenone (DPC). The CDR3 bases are TGTGCCAGCAGCCAAGAGCTGCTGGGCAATCAGCCCCAGCATTTT. As protein: CASSQELLGNQPQHF.